A selection of T cell receptor beta chains follows, all from one sample in a study of cytomegalovirus exposure and HLA in healthy donors. Produced via immunoSEQ multiplex PCR; TCRdb's table is partial and in-frame only. Of about 250,000 clones in the sample, more than 75% were seen once. Sequencing was done on a sample of PBMCs. These receptors originate from a man between 18 and 29 years old in good health and CMV-seronegative. Both conserved end residues are part of each CDR3. D genes are given only for firm matches. Part of the rows lack a size; the others show once, few, many or a class for expanded clones.

V gene	J gene	D gene	clone size	CDR3 DNA	CDR3 protein
TRBV7-3	TRBJ2-7	TRBD1	-	TGTGCCAGCAGCCCGGGACAGATCTCCTACGAGCAGTACTTC	CASSPGQISYEQYF
TRBV4-1	TRBJ2-2	TRBD2	-	TGCGCCAGCAGCGCATTCGGGGGGGCCCGGACCGGGGAGCTGTTTTTT	CASSAFGGARTGELFF
TRBV18	TRBJ2-4	-	-	TGTGCCAGCTCACCCCAGCGGTTAGCCAAAAACATTCAGTACTTC	CASSPQRLAKNIQYF
TRBV7-2	TRBJ2-3	TRBD2	many	TGTGCCAGCAGCTTAGCGGGACGCGGGGGGGTCACAGATACGCAGTATTTT	CASSLAGRGGVTDTQYF
TRBV19	TRBJ1-2	-	few	TGTGCCAGTAGTCCCCAGACAGAGAACTATGGCTACACCTTC	CASSPQTENYGYTF
TRBV4-3	TRBJ1-6	-	-	TGCGCCAGCGGACAGTTCAATTCACCCCTCCACTTT	CASGQFNSPLHF
TRBV28	TRBJ1-3	-	-	TGTGCCAGCATTCCACCAGGGTTTTCTGGAAACACCATATATTTT	CASIPPGFSGNTIYF
TRBV5-6	TRBJ2-1	-	-	TGTGCCAGCAGCAGGGGGTTGGACAATGAGCAGTTCTTC	CASSRGLDNEQFF
TRBV4-2	TRBJ2-7	-	-	TGTGCCAGCAGCCAGGCCGGGAGAGAGATCGAGCAGTACTTC	CASSQAGREIEQYF
TRBV11-2	TRBJ1-6	-	-	TGTGCCAGCAGCTTGGACAGCTCTAATTCACCCCTCCACTTT	CASSLDSSNSPLHF
TRBV11-2	TRBJ2-7	TRBD2	-	TGTGCCAGCAGCTTACTAGCGGGAGGGTACTACGAGCAGTACTTC	CASSLLAGGYYEQYF
TRBV27	TRBJ1-2	TRBD1	-	TGTGCCAGCAGTCCACGACAGGGACGCTACACCTTC	CASSPRQGRYTF
TRBV5-4	TRBJ2-5	-	-	TGTGCCAGCAGCCCGGGACTTCAAGAGACCCAGTACTTC	CASSPGLQETQYF
TRBV4-3	TRBJ1-3	TRBD1	-	TGCGCCAGCAGCCAAGCGGACAGGTCGACCTCTGGAAACACCATATATTTT	CASSQADRSTSGNTIYF
TRBV6-5	TRBJ2-2	-	-	TGTGCCAGCGGGCAGGTTTACACCGGGGAGCTGTTTTTT	CASGQVYTGELFF
TRBV29-1	TRBJ2-7	TRBD1	-	TGCAGCGTTCTGACAGGGGACGGGGAGCAGTACTTC	CSVLTGDGEQYF
TRBV4-3	TRBJ2-2	TRBD1	-	TGCGCCAGCAGCCAGAATCAGGGGGCTGTTTACACCGGGGAGCTGTTTTTT	CASSQNQGAVYTGELFF
TRBV7-8	TRBJ1-5	TRBD1	once	TGTGCCAGCAGCTCCCGGGACAGATATCAGCCCCAGCATTTT	CASSSRDRYQPQHF
TRBV6-1	TRBJ2-7	TRBD1	-	TGTGCCAGCTTCATGGACAGGGTGAGGAAAGAGCAGTACTTC	CASFMDRVRKEQYF
TRBV30	TRBJ1-2	TRBD1	many	TGTGCCTGGAGTGCGGGACAGGGGCTCCTTGGCTACACCTTC	CAWSAGQGLLGYTF
TRBV6-5	TRBJ2-1	TRBD2	-	TGTGCCAGCAGGGTACTAGCGGGAGCTTTCCATGAGCAGTTCTTC	CASRVLAGAFHEQFF
TRBV4-1	TRBJ2-5	TRBD1	-	TGCGCCAGCAGCGACTTGACAGGGAAGGAGACCCAGTACTTC	CASSDLTGKETQYF
TRBV6-5	TRBJ1-2	-	once	TGTGCCAGCAGTTACTCGGGAGGGGACTATGGCTACACCTTC	CASSYSGGDYGYTF
TRBV2	TRBJ1-2	-	few	TGTGCCAGCAGTCCGCCGCTAATCTGGTCTGGCTACACCTTC	CASSPPLIWSGYTF
TRBV2	TRBJ2-2	-	-	TGTGCCAGCAGGACAGACAGAGCGAACACCGGGGAGCTGTTTTTT	CASRTDRANTGELFF
TRBV2	TRBJ1-2	TRBD1	-	TGTGCCAGCAGTGTTGGCGGGACAGGGGTTGACTATGGCTACACCTTC	CASSVGGTGVDYGYTF
TRBV5-4	TRBJ2-3	TRBD2	-	TGTGCCAGCAGCCTGACTAGCGGGATGACAGATACGCAGTATTTT	CASSLTSGMTDTQYF
TRBV11-2	TRBJ2-7	-	-	TGTGCCAGCAGCTTACTGGGGGCGCAGCAGTACTTC	CASSLLGAQQYF
TRBV5-1	TRBJ2-5	-	-	TGCGCCAGCAGCTTGGACACGGAGACCCAGTACTTC	CASSLDTETQYF
TRBV28	TRBJ2-7	-	-	TGTGCCAGCAGTACAGGGCTCTCCTACGAGCAGTACTTC	CASSTGLSYEQYF
TRBV10-3	TRBJ2-7	TRBD2	-	TGTGCCATCAGTTACGCCGGGACTACCTACGAGCAGTACTTC	CAISYAGTTYEQYF
TRBV6-1	TRBJ2-7	TRBD1	-	TGTGCCAGCAGTCACAGGGGGCCATACGAGCAGTACTTC	CASSHRGPYEQYF
TRBV9	TRBJ2-7	-	-	TGTGCCAGCAGCCCTCGACAGGCACCCTACGAGCAGTACTTC	CASSPRQAPYEQYF
TRBV19	TRBJ1-5	-	-	TGTGCCAGTACCTTAAGGGGAAGGGGCAATCAGCCCCAGCATTTT	CASTLRGRGNQPQHF
TRBV20-1	TRBJ1-1	-	-	TGCAGTGCTGCTCGGGTGAGGGAAGCTTTCTTT	CSAARVREAFF
TRBV11-2	TRBJ2-1	TRBD2	-	TGTGCCAGCAGCACCAGACTAGCGGGAGGGCCTGAGCAGTTCTTC	CASSTRLAGGPEQFF
TRBV7-2	TRBJ2-3	TRBD1	-	TGTGCCAGCAGCTCAGACAGGGCCAATCAGGATACGCAGTATTTT	CASSSDRANQDTQYF
TRBV6-6	TRBJ1-1	-	-	TGTGCCAGCAGGTCTGGAGACACTGAAGCTTTCTTT	CASRSGDTEAFF
TRBV28	TRBJ1-6	TRBD1	few	TGTGCCAGCAGATGGACAGGGAAGTTGAGTAAGCATAATTCACCCCTCCACTTT	CASRWTGKLSKHNSPLHF
TRBV27	TRBJ1-2	-	once	TGTGCCAGCAGCTTTGAACCGGGACAACTGGGTGGCTACACCTTC	CASSFEPGQLGGYTF
TRBV11-2	TRBJ2-1	TRBD1	-	TGTGCCAGCAGCTTAGATGGCAGGGGGCACCTCTATGATGAGCAGTTCTTC	CASSLDGRGHLYDEQFF
TRBV9	TRBJ1-1	-	-	TGTGCCAGTAAGGACAGTGGGGCTGAAGCTTTCTTT	CASKDSGAEAFF
TRBV6-5	TRBJ1-4	-	-	TGTGCCAGCAGTTACTCTGGGCCGGCTAATGAAAAACTGTTTTTT	CASSYSGPANEKLFF
TRBV28	TRBJ1-2	-	-	TGTGCCAGCAGTGGACAGCGGTATGGCTACACCTTC	CASSGQRYGYTF
TRBV18	TRBJ1-4	-	-	TGTGCCAGCTCACCAGGGGCGCGGAATGAAAAACTGTTTTTT	CASSPGARNEKLFF
TRBV28	TRBJ2-7	TRBD1	-	TGTGCCAGCAACACTGGAAAGTGGGCAGGGGGCTTCCCCTACGAGCAGTACTTC	CASNTGKWAGGFPYEQYF
TRBV6-6	TRBJ1-1	-	-	TGTGCCAGCAGGGGGGGACGTTTGAACACTGAAGCTTTCTTT	CASRGGRLNTEAFF
TRBV5-4	TRBJ2-1	-	-	TGTGCCAGCAGCCCCCCCGGCTCGTTAAGAAGCGGCAATGAGCAGTTCTTC	CASSPPGSLRSGNEQFF
TRBV29-1	TRBJ2-3	TRBD2	-	TGCAGCTTTTATCGGACTAGCGAGACAGATACGCAGTATTTT	CSFYRTSETDTQYF
TRBV4-1	TRBJ2-5	TRBD1	-	TGCGCCAGCAGCCGGACCGGGACAGGGGTTGAGACCCAGTACTTC	CASSRTGTGVETQYF
TRBV2	TRBJ2-7	TRBD2	-	TGTGCCAGCAGGCGGGGGATTTCCTACGAGCAGTACTTC	CASRRGISYEQYF
TRBV4-1	TRBJ2-2	-	once	TGCGCCAGCAGCCAAACAGGGATTAACACCGGGGAGCTGTTTTTT	CASSQTGINTGELFF
TRBV21-1	TRBJ2-7	-	-	TGTGCCAGCACTCGGACTAGCATCTCCTACGAGCAGTACTTC	CASTRTSISYEQYF
TRBV28	TRBJ1-5	TRBD1	-	TGTGCCAGCAGTTTACGGGACAGGGGGCCCTTTTTCAATCAGCCCCAGCATTTT	CASSLRDRGPFFNQPQHF
TRBV18	TRBJ2-7	TRBD1	-	TGTGCCAGCTCCCAGCCGGGACAGGGGCACTACGAGCAGTACTTC	CASSQPGQGHYEQYF
TRBV11-2	TRBJ2-5	TRBD2	-	TGTGCCAGCAGCTTAGGGACTAGCGGGAGTTTCCCCCAAGAGACCCAGTACTTC	CASSLGTSGSFPQETQYF
TRBV7-2	TRBJ2-1	-	-	TGTGCCAGCAGCTGGGGCCCGGGTGAGCAGTTCTTC	CASSWGPGEQFF
TRBV28	TRBJ1-5	TRBD1	-	TGTGCCAGCAGGACACAACAGGGGGCGGGGAGCAATCAGCCCCAGCATTTT	CASRTQQGAGSNQPQHF
TRBV2	TRBJ1-1	-	-	TGTGCCAGCAGACAGATGAACACTGAAGCTTTCTTT	CASRQMNTEAFF